The rows below give T cell receptor beta chains drawn from one sample of a study of blood T cell repertoires in COVID-19. TCRdb's table, derived via immunoSEQ multiplex PCR, lists solely in-frame clones and lacks some. The profile shows over 250,000 clones, around 85% of them singletons. The sample consisted of peripheral blood. The receptors were gathered from a middle-aged man with active or convalescent COVID-19. Each CDR3 is given with its conserved first and last residue. Fields, in order: V gene, J gene, D gene, clone size, CDR3 protein, CDR3 DNA. D genes are given only for firm matches. Clone size appears in some rows only: once, few, many, or a class for an expanded clone.

>TRBV12-5|TRBJ2-5|-|-
CASGTGPAGETQYF
TGTGCTAGTGGTACCGGTCCCGCAGGAGAGACCCAGTACTTC
>TRBV11-2|TRBJ2-7|-|-
CASSLDSRSAGWDEQYF
TGTGCCAGCAGCTTAGATAGCCGGAGTGCTGGGTGGGACGAGCAGTACTTC
>TRBV7-8|TRBJ1-1|-|-
CASSFKGFANTEAFF
TGTGCCAGCAGCTTTAAGGGGTTCGCGAACACTGAAGCTTTCTTT
>TRBV12-3/TRBV12-4|TRBJ2-7|-|-
CASSSGYEQYF
TGTGCCAGCAGTTCCGGTTACGAGCAGTACTTC
>TRBV10-1|TRBJ2-7|-|-
CASSDSSTYEQYF
TGCGCCAGCAGTGATAGTTCAACCTACGAGCAGTACTTC
>TRBV4-1|TRBJ2-5|-|-
CASSQDPGGTVQETQYF
TGCGCCAGCAGCCAAGATCCGGGTGGGACTGTCCAAGAGACCCAGTACTTC
>TRBV6-2/TRBV6-3|TRBJ1-3|-|-
CASSYGFSGNTIYF
TGTGCCAGCAGTTATGGCTTCTCTGGAAACACCATATATTTT
>TRBV3-1/TRBV3-2|TRBJ2-3|TRBD1|-
CASSNVGGRLTDTQYF
TGTGCCAGCAGCAATGTAGGGGGCAGGTTAACAGATACGCAGTATTTT
>TRBV30|TRBJ2-7|TRBD1|once
CAARDRGFYEQYF
TGTGCCGCCCGGGACAGGGGATTCTACGAGCAGTACTTC
>TRBV27|TRBJ1-2|TRBD1|-
CASGDRPNYGYTF
TGTGCCAGCGGGGACAGGCCCAACTATGGCTACACCTTC
>TRBV27|TRBJ2-1|TRBD2|-
CASSPSWLAGGLAHNEQFF
TGTGCCAGCAGTCCCAGCTGGTTAGCGGGAGGTCTGGCGCACAATGAGCAGTTCTTC
>TRBV7-2|TRBJ1-6|-|once
CASSKPSGGRALHF
TGTGCCAGCAGCAAACCGTCGGGGGGCAGGGCCCTCCACTTT
>TRBV18|TRBJ2-1|TRBD2|-
CASSPRREALYNEQFF
TGTGCCAGCTCACCAAGACGGGAGGCCCTCTACAATGAGCAGTTCTTC
>TRBV25-1|TRBJ2-7|-|-
CASSESGGSSEQYF
TGTGCCAGCAGTGAATCTGGGGGGTCAAGCGAGCAGTACTTC
>TRBV5-4|TRBJ2-1|TRBD2|-
CASSPNGLAESGNEQFF
TGTGCCAGCAGCCCAAACGGACTAGCGGAAAGTGGCAATGAGCAGTTCTTC
>TRBV7-3|TRBJ1-1|TRBD1|few
CASSSLEKDRPGGTEAFF
TGTGCCAGCAGCTCTCTAGAGAAGGACCGCCCAGGGGGTACTGAAGCTTTCTTT
>TRBV28|TRBJ2-7|TRBD1|-
CASSDRGRDEQYF
TGTGCCAGCAGTGACAGGGGGAGGGACGAGCAGTACTTC
>TRBV7-9|TRBJ2-5|TRBD2|-
CASSLLAGDGETQYF
TGTGCCAGCAGCTTACTAGCGGGAGATGGGGAGACCCAGTACTTC
>TRBV28|TRBJ1-2|-|-
CASSFFPEYGYTF
TGTGCCAGCAGTTTTTTCCCCGAGTATGGCTACACCTTC
>TRBV9|TRBJ2-3|TRBD2|-
CASSAGLAGGGGRDTQYF
TGTGCCAGCAGCGCCGGACTAGCGGGAGGAGGGGGGCGAGATACGCAGTATTTT
>TRBV6-5|TRBJ1-6|TRBD1|-
CASSGGTGGNSPLHF
TGTGCCAGCAGCGGCGGGACAGGGGGTAATTCACCCCTCCACTTT
>TRBV30|TRBJ1-1|-|-
CAWSVGGTEAFF
TGTGCCTGGAGTGTGGGGGGGACTGAAGCTTTCTTT
>TRBV2|TRBJ1-2|TRBD1|once
CASSLKGVGTGGYTF
TGTGCCAGCAGTTTGAAGGGCGTCGGGACAGGCGGCTACACCTTC
>TRBV29-1|TRBJ1-2|TRBD1|-
CSAMGQGSPLAYGYTF
TGCAGCGCCATGGGACAGGGAAGCCCTTTGGCCTATGGCTACACCTTC
>TRBV6-5|TRBJ1-2|TRBD1|-
CASSSDRDYGYTF
TGTGCCAGCAGCTCCGACAGGGACTATGGCTACACCTTC
>TRBV19|TRBJ2-1|TRBD2|-
CASRSLAGGPDEQFF
TGTGCCAGTAGATCACTAGCGGGAGGGCCTGATGAGCAGTTCTTC
>TRBV14|TRBJ2-1|TRBD2|many
CASSQRASGLRGEQFF
TGTGCCAGCAGCCAGCGGGCTAGCGGCTTGCGGGGGGAGCAGTTCTTC
>TRBV4-2|TRBJ1-5|TRBD1|few
CASSQDRTGKGNQPQHF
TGTGCCAGCAGCCAAGATCGGACAGGGAAGGGCAATCAGCCCCAGCATTTT
>TRBV13|TRBJ2-3|TRBD2|-
CASSLRKEREGQETDTQYF
TGTGCCAGCAGCCTACGCAAAGAGCGGGAGGGTCAGGAAACAGATACGCAGTATTTT
>TRBV18|TRBJ2-7|-|-
CASSPPGRGAYYEQYF
TGTGCCAGCTCACCACCGGGACGGGGGGCCTACTACGAGCAGTACTTC
>TRBV28|TRBJ1-5|-|-
CASKQDGGNQPQHF
TGTGCCAGCAAACAAGATGGGGGGAATCAGCCCCAGCATTTT
>TRBV30|TRBJ1-1|-|-
CAWSVSVWGSEAFF
TGTGCCTGGAGTGTTAGTGTCTGGGGCTCTGAAGCTTTCTTT
>TRBV6-5|TRBJ2-7|TRBD1|-
CASRPPGGVYEQYF
TGTGCCAGCCGACCCCCAGGGGGCGTCTACGAGCAGTACTTC
>TRBV20-1|TRBJ1-2|-|-
CSASAYGGYTF
TGCAGTGCTAGCGCTTACGGTGGCTACACCTTC
>TRBV4-1|TRBJ1-3|-|-
CASSQSESSGNTIYF
TGCGCCAGCAGCCAATCGGAGAGTTCAGGAAACACCATATATTTT
>TRBV27|TRBJ2-6|TRBD2|-
CASSLLAGVPGANVLTF
TGTGCCAGCAGCCTACTAGCGGGAGTACCTGGGGCCAACGTCCTGACTTTC
>TRBV6-5|TRBJ2-7|-|-
CASRIGSYEQYF
TGTGCCAGCAGAATTGGGAGCTACGAGCAGTACTTC
>TRBV19|TRBJ1-5|-|-
CASTDRNNQPQHF
TGTGCCAGTACTGACAGGAACAATCAGCCCCAGCATTTT
>TRBV7-3|TRBJ2-4|TRBD2|-
CASSLSGLAEYKNIQYF
TGTGCCAGCAGCTTAAGTGGCCTAGCGGAGTATAAAAACATTCAGTACTTC
>TRBV9|TRBJ2-2|TRBD2|-
CASSVATSGRTGELFF
TGTGCCAGCAGCGTAGCGACTAGCGGGAGGACCGGGGAGCTGTTTTTT
>TRBV9|TRBJ2-7|-|-
CASSVGVGSGSEQYF
TGTGCCAGCAGCGTAGGAGTCGGGAGCGGCAGCGAGCAGTACTTC
>TRBV6-5|TRBJ2-1|TRBD2|-
CASSPSGRVLNEQFF
TGTGCCAGCAGCCCAAGCGGGAGGGTCCTCAATGAGCAGTTCTTC
>TRBV9|TRBJ2-2|TRBD2|once
CASSGRTSGSTGELFF
TGTGCCAGCAGCGGAAGGACTAGCGGGAGCACCGGGGAGCTGTTTTTT
>TRBV4-1|TRBJ1-2|TRBD1|-
CASSQRATGGGGYTF
TGCGCCAGCAGCCAACGGGCGACAGGGGGGGGAGGCTACACCTTC
>TRBV28|TRBJ1-2|-|-
CASSLGGSHYGYTF
TGTGCCAGCAGTTTGGGAGGGTCTCACTATGGCTACACCTTC
>TRBV4-2|TRBJ2-7|TRBD2|-
CASSQGTSGLYEQYF
TGTGCCAGCAGCCAAGGGACTAGCGGGCTCTACGAGCAGTACTTC
>TRBV20-1|TRBJ1-5|TRBD1|few
CSAIDRVNQPQHF
TGCAGTGCTATTGACAGGGTGAATCAGCCCCAGCATTTT
>TRBV6-5|TRBJ1-6|-|-
CASSYVSGSGNSPLHF
TGTGCCAGCAGTTATGTTTCGGGGTCGGGCAATTCACCCCTCCACTTT
>TRBV3-1/TRBV3-2|TRBJ1-4|TRBD1|once
CASSQLTGGGEKLFF
TGTGCCAGCAGCCAGTTAACAGGGGGAGGTGAAAAACTGTTTTTT
>TRBV27|TRBJ2-1|-|-
CASSFKEEPDEQFF
TGTGCCAGCAGTTTTAAGGAGGAGCCGGATGAGCAGTTCTTC
>TRBV3-1/TRBV3-2|TRBJ2-3|TRBD2|-
CASSPLAGVAYGTDTQYF
TGTGCCAGCAGTCCTCTAGCGGGAGTGGCCTACGGCACAGATACGCAGTATTTT
>TRBV5-5|TRBJ1-2|-|-
CASSLIQGYGYTF
TGTGCCAGCAGCTTGATACAGGGCTATGGCTACACCTTC
>TRBV2|TRBJ1-2|-|-
CASRWGTVYGYTF
TGTGCCAGCAGATGGGGCACCGTGTATGGCTACACCTTC
>TRBV11-2|TRBJ2-1|TRBD1|-
CASSRQGARYNEQFF
TGTGCCAGCAGCCGACAGGGGGCGCGATACAATGAGCAGTTCTTC